The 15 T cell receptor beta chains below come from one sample, sequenced in a study of blood T cells in healthy people across ages. A second PCR, run for about 6 to 11 cycles, used a sample-barcoded 5' primer plus a J-beta primer mix. TCRdb called the 5' RACE reads again in MiXCR, with one record for every CDR3 protein. The table has approximately 690,000 distinct CDR3 sequences, around 41% seen once. What was sequenced was blood. The receptors stem from an elderly man in good health.

The CDR3 spells CASSKDPGGNQPQHF. For the CDR3, the DNA is TGTGCCAGCAGTAAAGATCCGGGGGGCAATCAGCCCCAGCATTTT. The V gene is TRBV5-6, the J gene TRBJ1-5; maybe TRBD1 (5 bases). The V gene lost 5 bases and the J gene lost 2 bases, with 14 bases spanning the gap. CDR1 and CDR2 (germline): SGHDT, YYEEEE. CDR3 size: 15 residues.

The chain links TRBV30 to TRBJ2-3; 9 bases map to TRBD2. The CDR3 totals 15 residues. Trimming removed 2 bases from V and 0 bases from J; junction bases left unmatched: 3. CDR1 and CDR2 from the germline V gene are GTSNPN and SVGIG (reference sequence). The DNA for the CDR3 is TGTGCCTGGAGTAAGCGGGAGGACAGCACAGATACGCAGTATTTT. Protein product: CAWSKREDSTDTQYF.

This clonotype appeared a few times. The chain combines TRBV29-1 with TRBJ2-7; D remains ambiguous. Germline V gives CDR1 SQVTM, CDR2 ANQGSEA. Trimming pared 4 bases from V and 3 bases from J, leaving 13 bases between. The CDR3 consists of 13 residues. CDR3 in DNA: TGCAGCGTTGGGATGGGCACCAACTACGAGCAGTACTTC. Residues: CSVGMGTNYEQYF.

The chain employs TRBV5-1 and TRBJ2-7; D might be TRBD1 or TRBD2, each matching 5 bases. The CDR3 has 14 amino acids. The V gene lost 5 bases and the J gene lost 1 base, with 13 bases spanning the gap. Germline V gene data show CDR1 as SGHRS and CDR2 as YFSETQ. The CDR3 region has the DNA TGCGCCAGCAGTACGGGACCGGCTTCCTACGAGCAGTACTTC. Translation gives CASSTGPASYEQYF.

This clonotype was detected a few times. The chain employs TRBV18 and TRBJ2-4; D tentatively reads TRBD1 or TRBD2 (5 bases each). The germline V gene has CDR1 KGHSH and CDR2 LQKENI. Trimming took 2 bases from V and 6 from J, leaving 8 bases between them. The CDR3 spans 13 residues. In nucleotides, the CDR3 is TGTGCCAGCTCACCAGAGGGGTCAAACATTCAGTACTTC. Protein: CASSPEGSNIQYF.

The genes are TRBV29-1 and TRBJ2-3; TRBD2 matches at 10 bases. The CDR3 covers 20 residues. V gave up 0 bases and J gave up 6 bases; unmatched junction bases: 21. From germline, CDR1 is SQVTM and CDR2 ANQGSEA. CDR3 in amino acids: CSVEDGASGSTRQPKDTQYF. The CDR3 DNA reads as TGCAGCGTTGAAGATGGGGCTAGCGGGAGTACTAGGCAACCAAAGGATACGCAGTATTTT.

The V and J genes are TRBV7-2 and TRBJ2-3; TRBD2 matches 13 bases. The CDR3 is 15 residues long. CDR1 SGHTA and CDR2 FQGNSA come from the germline V gene. V dropped 4 bases and J dropped 8; count of bases not matched to a gene: 6. CDR3 in amino acids: CASSYGTSGMGTQYF. The CDR3 DNA reads TGTGCCAGCAGCTACGGGACTAGCGGGATGGGTACGCAGTATTTT. The full variable domain, completed using reference TRBV7-2 and TRBJ2-3, is GAGVSQSPSNKVTEKGKDVELRCDPISGHTALYWYRQSLGQGLEFLIYFQGNSAPDKSGLPSDRFSAERTGGSVSTLTIQRTQQEDSAVYLCASSYGTSGMGTQYFGPGTRLTVL.

This clonotype occurred many times. The rearrangement uses TRBV7-2 and TRBJ2-1, with 16 bases fitting TRBD2. The germline V gene has CDR1 SGHTA and CDR2 FQGNSA. The CDR3 is 17 residues long. Trimming removed 3 bases from V and 10 bases from J; junction bases left unmatched: 9. For the CDR3, the DNA is TGTGCCAGCAGCTTCGGGACTAGCGGGGGGGCCGGTCGAGAGCAGTTCTTC. Its protein product is CASSFGTSGGAGREQFF.

The chain links TRBV6-2 or TRBV6-3 to TRBJ2-3; TRBD1 matches 7 bases. V trimming: 11 bases; J trimming: 0 bases; junction bases outside the gene matches: 5. CDR3 length: 13 amino acids. Germline CDR1 MNHEY, CDR2 SVGEGT. In nucleotides, the CDR3 is TGTGCCGGACGGACAGGAAGCACAGATACGCAGTATTTT. Protein: CAGRTGSTDTQYF.

The chain couples TRBV2 to TRBJ2-3; D ambiguous. In germline, CDR1 is SNHLY, CDR2 FYNNEI. This CDR3 is built from 14 residues. V was cut by 6 bases and J by 2 bases, with 12 bases left in between. CDR3 nucleotide sequence: TGTGCCAGCAGCGAACGACTGCTCACAGATACGCAGTATTTT. Translation gives CASSERLLTDTQYF.

As to this clonotype: At one end the junction does not follow the germline gene, possibly because of a read error. The genes are TRBV12-3 or TRBV12-4 and TRBJ2-1; D may be TRBD2 (6 bases). The CDR3 is made up of 15 amino acids. The CDR3, as DNA: TGTGCCAGCAGTTTGCCTCGAAGCGGGTACAAGGAGCAGTTCTTC. It yields the protein CASSLPRSGYKEQFF.

This clonotype was observed a handful of times. The rearrangement uses TRBV20-1 and TRBJ1-6; 8 bases are shared with TRBD1. From germline, CDR1 is DFQATT and CDR2 SNEGSKA (reference sequence). J lost 9 bases, V lost 6 bases, and 10 bases had no gene match. The CDR3 totals 14 residues. This CDR3 is CSARTGGSGSPLHF. The CDR3 DNA is TGCAGTGCCCGTACAGGGGGTAGTGGTTCACCCCTCCACTTT.

The chain carries TRBV20-1 and TRBJ2-5; TRBD2 matches 8 bases. This CDR3 contains 15 residues. Germline assignment: CDR1 DFQATT and CDR2 SNEGSKA (reference sequence). The ends lost 1 base at V and 1 base at J; junction bases unmatched: 5. The CDR3 is CSARGRGRSQETQYF. In DNA form, the CDR3 reads TGCAGTGCTAGAGGGCGCGGGAGGTCCCAAGAGACCCAGTACTTC.

V gene TRBV6-6 combines with J gene TRBJ2-1; the match to TRBD2 covers 10 bases. The J segment lost 4 bases and the V segment lost 10 bases, leaving 13 bases of the junction unmatched. This CDR3 has 16 residues. Per germline, CDR1 MNHNY and CDR2 SVGAGI (reference sequence). Here the CDR3 reads CATRPSGSSWYNEQFF. The CDR3 DNA follows: TGTGCCACCCGTCCTAGCGGGAGCTCGTGGTACAATGAGCAGTTCTTC.

V usage is TRBV4-2 and J usage is TRBJ1-1, with D unresolved. V shed 1 base and J shed 1 base, with 4 bases lying between them. This CDR3 has 13 residues. Per germline, CDR1 LGHNA and CDR2 YNFKEQ. DNA of the CDR3: TGTGCCAGCAGCCAAGGAGAGAACACTGAAGCTTTCTTT. This codes for CASSQGENTEAFF.